The 7 T cell receptor beta chains presented below share a single source sample, sequenced in a study of blood T cell repertoires in COVID-19. The method was immunoSEQ multiplex PCR; TCRdb's version includes in-frame clones alone and lacks a portion of them. Among some 250,000 clones listed, around 84% were seen once. Sequencing was done on a sample of peripheral blood. These receptors originate from a woman in her seventies with active or convalescent COVID-19.

The chain uses TRBV5-1 and TRBJ2-2, with D tentatively TRBD1 (6 bases). V was shortened by 2 bases and J by 9 bases, with 14 bases between the two germline ends. Germline V CDR1 and CDR2: SGHRS, YFSETQ. The CDR3 covers 14 residues. The DNA of the CDR3 is TGCGCCAGCAGCTTCCGACAGGATCGCCGGGAGCTGTTTTTT. Encoded protein: CASSFRQDRRELFF.

This clone was observed a single time. CDR3 loop: CSVEGTGGTDTQYF. CDR3 sequence (DNA): TGCAGCGTTGAAGGAACAGGTGGCACAGATACGCAGTATTTT. The gene calls are TRBV29-1 and TRBJ2-3; D is perhaps TRBD1 (5 bases). This CDR3 has 14 residues. V lost 1 base, J lost 1 base, and 9 bases lay in between. CDR1 and CDR2 from the germline V gene are SQVTM and ANQGSEA.

This clone was recorded once. The V gene is TRBV10-3, the J gene TRBJ1-3; 8 nucleotides match TRBD1. Germline CDR1 ENHRY, CDR2 SYGVKD. V trimming: 5 bases; J trimming: 8 bases; junction bases outside the gene matches: 14. CDR3 length: 16 amino acids. The CDR3 DNA sequence: TGTGCCATCAGTCAAGGACAGGGAGGAATCGGAGACACCATATATTTT. Translating it yields CAISQGQGGIGDTIYF.

The chain uses TRBV19 and TRBJ2-1; maybe TRBD1 (5 bases). Between the trimmed V and J ends, which lost 5 bases and 0 bases, there was a span of 11 bases. The CDR3 has 15 amino acids. CDR1 and CDR2 (germline): LNHDA, SQIVND (reference sequence). The CDR3 sequence: CASSQGDGSYNEQFF. In nucleotides, the CDR3 is TGTGCCAGTAGTCAGGGCGATGGCTCCTACAATGAGCAGTTCTTC.

The chain uses TRBV24-1 and TRBJ2-5, with D perhaps TRBD1 (5 bases). In germline, CDR1 is KGHDR, CDR2 SFDVKD. V was shortened by 0 bases and J by 5 bases, with 15 bases between the two germline ends. This CDR3 has 16 amino acids. The CDR3 is CATSDLLAGPGETQYF. In nucleotides, the CDR3 is TGTGCCACCAGTGATTTGTTGGCAGGGCCAGGGGAGACCCAGTACTTC.

The rearrangement joins TRBV6-5 to TRBJ2-7; D possibly corresponds to TRBD1 (5 bases). Germline V gives CDR1 MNHEY, CDR2 SVGAGI. V lost 9 bases to trimming and J lost 2 bases, with 14 bases between them. This CDR3 is built from 13 residues. The CDR3 DNA is TGTGCCAGTTCTCGACAGCAAGCCTACGAGCAGTACTTC. As protein: CASSRQQAYEQYF.

This clone was detected only once. The same CDR3 also results from other DNA sequences found in this sample. The chain links TRBV18 to TRBJ1-1, with D possibly TRBD1 on 6 matching bases. The CDR3 consists of 13 residues. Trimming stripped 4 bases from V and 1 base from J, with 7 bases between. The germline CDR1 and CDR2 sequences are KGHSH and LQKENI. DNA of the CDR3: TGTGCCAGCTCACTAGGGGGGAACACTGAAGCTTTCTTT. As protein: CASSLGGNTEAFF.